This record concerns one TCR beta chain sequence. The data derive from a study of T cell changes during pregnancy in multiple sclerosis. TCRdb's table, derived via immunoSEQ multiplex PCR, lists solely in-frame clones and lacks some. The repertoire has tens of thousands of clones, roughly 90% of them found once; the top ten carry roughly 0.4%. Trimming took 3 bases from V and 4 from J, leaving 9 bases between them. The CDR3 consists of 13 residues. The germline CDR1 and CDR2 sequences are MNHNY and SVGAGI (reference sequence). This clonotype was obtained from a female donor with multiple sclerosis, enrolled in a pregnancy study. The starting material was CD4+ T cells from peripheral blood mononuclear cells, obtained after pregnancy. The V call is TRBV6-6, the J call TRBJ2-5; tentative D call: TRBD2 (6 bases). For the CDR3, the DNA is TGTGCCAGCAGTTATTCCGGGAGAGAGACCCAGTACTTC. Encoded protein: CASSYSGRETQYF.